This TCR beta chain was captured by sequencing in a study of blood T cell repertoires in COVID-19. Overall study context: Sources were T cells, B-cell-depleted T cells, or PBMCs; the material itself was cDNA or gDNA.

Data came from immunoSEQ multiplex PCR; TCRdb stores just in-frame clones and leaves some out. Counted here are about 200,000 clones, approximately 78% occurring once; the ten biggest clones make up less than 11%. Germline CDR1 is MNHNY and CDR2 is SVGAGI (reference sequence). J lost 5 bases, V lost 9 bases, and 12 bases had no gene match. The CDR3 length is 15 residues. This clone was seen a few times. The TCR sequence derives from a woman aged 80 or over with acute or convalescent COVID-19. Sequenced input: peripheral blood. J is TRBJ2-7 and V is TRBV6-6, with 11 bases that match TRBD2. CDR3: CASLAVAGGNDEQYF. CDR3 DNA sequence: TGTGCCAGTCTCGCGGTAGCGGGAGGGAACGACGAGCAGTACTTC.